This is a list of T cell receptor beta chains from one sample in a study of cytomegalovirus exposure and HLA in healthy donors. Clones were read by immunoSEQ multiplex PCR, and TCRdb kept only the in-frame ones, dropping some. The profile shows about 240,000 clones, approximately 84% of them singletons. Sequenced sample: PBMCs. These receptors came from a girl aged 2-9 years in good health and CMV-seronegative. Both conserved end residues are part of each CDR3. D genes are given only for firm matches. A clone size is listed for some rows: how often the clone was seen (once, few, many), or a class if it is expanded.

j_call: TRBJ1-1
v_call: TRBV9
d_call: TRBD1
clone_size: few
cdr3_aa: CASSVVTRGAEAFF
cdr3_nt: TGTGCCAGCAGCGTAGTGACCAGGGGGGCTGAAGCTTTCTTT

j_call: TRBJ1-1
v_call: TRBV2
d_call: TRBD1
clone_size: .
cdr3_aa: CASSLDRAVGTEAFF
cdr3_nt: TGTGCCAGCAGTCTGGACAGGGCGGTTGGGACTGAAGCTTTCTTT

j_call: TRBJ2-1
v_call: TRBV6-5
d_call: .
clone_size: .
cdr3_aa: CASSYQPRGRAGEQFF
cdr3_nt: TGTGCCAGCAGTTACCAACCAAGGGGGAGGGCCGGTGAGCAGTTCTTC

j_call: TRBJ2-4
v_call: TRBV11-2
d_call: .
clone_size: .
cdr3_aa: CASSFREAKNIQYF
cdr3_nt: TGTGCCAGCAGCTTTCGGGAGGCCAAAAACATTCAGTACTTC

j_call: TRBJ1-1
v_call: TRBV6-6
d_call: .
clone_size: few
cdr3_aa: CASSYPSGTSGPEAFF
cdr3_nt: TGTGCCAGCAGTTACCCATCCGGGACTTCTGGTCCTGAAGCTTTCTTT

j_call: TRBJ2-3
v_call: TRBV6-5
d_call: TRBD2
clone_size: .
cdr3_aa: CASSYSLGGGTDTQYF
cdr3_nt: TGTGCCAGCAGTTACTCTCTCGGCGGGGGTACAGATACGCAGTATTTT

j_call: TRBJ1-2
v_call: TRBV9
d_call: TRBD1
clone_size: few
cdr3_aa: CASSARTGIYGYTF
cdr3_nt: TGTGCCAGCAGCGCCCGGACAGGGATCTATGGCTACACCTTC

j_call: TRBJ1-5
v_call: TRBV19
d_call: .
clone_size: .
cdr3_aa: CASSISPSARGNQPQHF
cdr3_nt: TGTGCCAGTAGTATATCCCCGAGTGCGAGGGGCAATCAGCCCCAGCATTTT

j_call: TRBJ2-1
v_call: TRBV7-3
d_call: TRBD2
clone_size: .
cdr3_aa: CASSTGLAGSGEQFF
cdr3_nt: TGTGCCAGCAGCACCGGACTAGCGGGGAGTGGTGAGCAGTTCTTC

j_call: TRBJ2-7
v_call: TRBV6-5
d_call: .
clone_size: .
cdr3_aa: CASRRDSRGTYEQYF
cdr3_nt: TGTGCCAGCCGACGGGACTCTCGTGGGACCTACGAGCAGTACTTC

j_call: TRBJ2-1
v_call: TRBV6-6
d_call: .
clone_size: .
cdr3_aa: CASRARDNEQFF
cdr3_nt: TGTGCCAGCAGGGCGCGGGACAATGAGCAGTTCTTC

j_call: TRBJ1-1
v_call: TRBV5-4
d_call: .
clone_size: .
cdr3_aa: CASSRIDGQHTFTDAFF
cdr3_nt: TGTGCCAGCAGCCGGATTGACGGACAGCACACTTTTACAGATGCTTTCTTT

j_call: TRBJ1-6
v_call: TRBV5-6
d_call: .
clone_size: .
cdr3_aa: CASSFTYNSPLHF
cdr3_nt: TGTGCCAGCAGCTTCACCTATAATTCACCCCTCCACTTT

j_call: TRBJ2-1
v_call: TRBV20-1
d_call: .
clone_size: .
cdr3_aa: CSASKINEQFF
cdr3_nt: TGCAGTGCTAGTAAAATTAATGAGCAGTTCTTC

j_call: TRBJ2-3
v_call: TRBV9
d_call: .
clone_size: .
cdr3_aa: CASSVENRWSDTQYF
cdr3_nt: TGTGCCAGCAGCGTAGAAAACAGGTGGTCAGATACGCAGTATTTT

j_call: TRBJ2-3
v_call: TRBV30
d_call: TRBD2
clone_size: .
cdr3_aa: CAWRVAGTDTQYF
cdr3_nt: TGTGCCTGGAGGGTAGCGGGGACAGATACGCAGTATTTT

j_call: TRBJ2-7
v_call: TRBV2
d_call: TRBD1
clone_size: .
cdr3_aa: CASKNRGYYEQYF
cdr3_nt: TGTGCCAGCAAAAACAGGGGATACTACGAGCAGTACTTC

j_call: TRBJ2-5
v_call: TRBV5-1
d_call: TRBD1
clone_size: .
cdr3_aa: CASSPEQGAGGETQYF
cdr3_nt: TGCGCCAGCAGCCCCGAGCAGGGGGCCGGGGGAGAGACCCAGTACTTC

j_call: TRBJ2-7
v_call: TRBV27
d_call: .
clone_size: .
cdr3_aa: CASSLRGAASYEQYF
cdr3_nt: TGTGCCAGCAGTTTACGGGGGGCAGCCTCCTACGAGCAGTACTTC

j_call: TRBJ1-1
v_call: TRBV19
d_call: .
clone_size: .
cdr3_aa: CASSMREMNTEAFF
cdr3_nt: TGTGCCAGTAGTATGAGGGAAATGAACACTGAAGCTTTCTTT

j_call: TRBJ2-1
v_call: TRBV11-1
d_call: TRBD2
clone_size: .
cdr3_aa: CASSSLGTTLGNEQFF
cdr3_nt: TGTGCCAGCAGCTCTTTAGGGACTACCCTAGGAAATGAGCAGTTCTTC

j_call: TRBJ1-1
v_call: TRBV30
d_call: TRBD1
clone_size: .
cdr3_aa: CAWTHRGTEAFF
cdr3_nt: TGTGCCTGGACTCACAGGGGCACTGAAGCTTTCTTT

j_call: TRBJ2-2
v_call: TRBV6-1
d_call: .
clone_size: .
cdr3_aa: CASSEAYRTGELFF
cdr3_nt: TGTGCCAGCAGTGAAGCGTACAGGACCGGGGAGCTGTTTTTT

j_call: TRBJ2-5
v_call: TRBV5-1
d_call: .
clone_size: .
cdr3_aa: CASSVGPTGTLGQETQYF
cdr3_nt: TGCGCCAGCAGCGTCGGGCCTACAGGGACCCTAGGTCAAGAGACCCAGTACTTC

j_call: TRBJ2-7
v_call: TRBV7-9
d_call: .
clone_size: .
cdr3_aa: CASSFWSQGSYEQYF
cdr3_nt: TGTGCCAGCAGCTTTTGGTCACAGGGCTCCTACGAGCAGTACTTC

j_call: TRBJ2-7
v_call: TRBV5-1
d_call: TRBD2
clone_size: .
cdr3_aa: CASSLSTGGLYEQYF
cdr3_nt: TGCGCCAGCAGCTTGAGCACGGGAGGGCTCTACGAGCAGTACTTC

j_call: TRBJ2-5
v_call: TRBV7-9
d_call: TRBD2
clone_size: .
cdr3_aa: CASSLVTSGAQETQYF
cdr3_nt: TGTGCCAGCAGCTTAGTTACTAGCGGGGCACAAGAGACCCAGTACTTC

j_call: TRBJ2-3
v_call: TRBV11-2
d_call: TRBD2
clone_size: .
cdr3_aa: CASSSIPGGGAPNTDTQYF
cdr3_nt: TGTGCCAGCAGCTCCATTCCAGGCGGGGGGGCCCCTAACACAGATACGCAGTATTTT

j_call: TRBJ1-2
v_call: TRBV11-1
d_call: .
clone_size: .
cdr3_aa: CASSLSRGAITYGYTF
cdr3_nt: TGTGCCAGCAGCTTATCTCGGGGGGCCATCACCTATGGCTACACCTTC

j_call: TRBJ2-5
v_call: TRBV5-1
d_call: .
clone_size: .
cdr3_aa: CASSLGGGQETQYF
cdr3_nt: TGCGCCAGCAGCTTGGGAGGGGGACAAGAGACCCAGTACTTC

j_call: TRBJ1-1
v_call: TRBV7-9
d_call: .
clone_size: .
cdr3_aa: CASSLIGTGNTEAFF
cdr3_nt: TGTGCCAGCAGTCTTATCGGCACGGGGAACACTGAAGCTTTCTTT

j_call: TRBJ2-2
v_call: TRBV28
d_call: .
clone_size: .
cdr3_aa: CASTPGGLNTGELFF
cdr3_nt: TGTGCCAGCACACCGGGGGGCTTGAACACCGGGGAGCTGTTTTTT

j_call: TRBJ2-7
v_call: TRBV30
d_call: TRBD1
clone_size: once
cdr3_aa: CAWSSLRQGDLEQYF
cdr3_nt: TGTGCCTGGAGCTCGTTACGACAGGGGGATCTCGAGCAGTACTTC

j_call: TRBJ1-2
v_call: TRBV13
d_call: TRBD1
clone_size: .
cdr3_aa: CASSLEGAVYGYTF
cdr3_nt: TGTGCCAGCAGCTTAGAGGGGGCGGTCTATGGCTACACCTTC

j_call: TRBJ1-2
v_call: TRBV6-4
d_call: .
clone_size: once
cdr3_aa: CASSATGSYGYTF
cdr3_nt: TGTGCCAGCAGTGCGACAGGTTCATATGGCTACACCTTC

j_call: TRBJ2-5
v_call: TRBV30
d_call: TRBD2
clone_size: .
cdr3_aa: CAWSEGTSPQETQYF
cdr3_nt: TGTGCCTGGAGTGAAGGGACTAGCCCCCAAGAGACCCAGTACTTC

j_call: TRBJ1-1
v_call: TRBV6-5
d_call: TRBD1
clone_size: .
cdr3_aa: CASSPRQGLGEAFF
cdr3_nt: TGTGCCAGCAGTCCCAGACAGGGGCTGGGTGAAGCTTTCTTT

j_call: TRBJ2-3
v_call: TRBV6-6
d_call: TRBD2
clone_size: .
cdr3_aa: CASSSRLAGGTDTQYF
cdr3_nt: TGTGCCAGCAGCTCACGACTAGCGGGAGGCACAGATACGCAGTATTTT

j_call: TRBJ2-5
v_call: TRBV5-1
d_call: TRBD2
clone_size: .
cdr3_aa: CASSLWASGEQETQYF
cdr3_nt: TGCGCCAGCAGCTTGTGGGCTAGCGGGGAACAAGAGACCCAGTACTTC

j_call: TRBJ1-6
v_call: TRBV9
d_call: TRBD1
clone_size: once
cdr3_aa: CASSEARTGSNSPLHF
cdr3_nt: TGTGCCAGCAGCGAGGCCCGGACAGGTTCTAATTCACCCCTCCACTTT